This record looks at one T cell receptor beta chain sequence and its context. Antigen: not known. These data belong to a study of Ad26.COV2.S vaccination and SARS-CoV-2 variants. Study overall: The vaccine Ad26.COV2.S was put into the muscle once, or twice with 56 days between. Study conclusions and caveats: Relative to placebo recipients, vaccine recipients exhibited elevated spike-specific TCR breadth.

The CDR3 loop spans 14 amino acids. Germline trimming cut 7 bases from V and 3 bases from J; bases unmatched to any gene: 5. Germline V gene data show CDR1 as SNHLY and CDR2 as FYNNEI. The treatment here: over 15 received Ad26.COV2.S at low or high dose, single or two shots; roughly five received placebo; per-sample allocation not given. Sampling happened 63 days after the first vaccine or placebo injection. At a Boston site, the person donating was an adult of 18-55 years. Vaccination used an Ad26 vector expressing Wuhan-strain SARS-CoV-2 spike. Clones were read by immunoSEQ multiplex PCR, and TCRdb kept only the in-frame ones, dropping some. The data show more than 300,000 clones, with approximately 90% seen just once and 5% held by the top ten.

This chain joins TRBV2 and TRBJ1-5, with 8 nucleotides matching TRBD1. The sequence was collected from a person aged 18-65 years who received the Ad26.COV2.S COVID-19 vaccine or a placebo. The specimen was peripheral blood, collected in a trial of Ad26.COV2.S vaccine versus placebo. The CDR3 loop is CASTATGDNQPQHF. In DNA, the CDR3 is TGTGCCAGCACCGCGACAGGGGACAATCAGCCCCAGCATTTT.